A selection of T cell receptor beta chains follows, all from one sample in a study of blood T cell repertoires in COVID-19. Data came from immunoSEQ multiplex PCR; TCRdb stores just in-frame clones and leaves some out. Of roughly 260,000 clones listed, about 89% were seen once; the top ten hold over 7.5%. The specimen was peripheral blood. The receptors originated from a man aged 35 to 55 who had recovered from COVID-19. Each CDR3 is given with its conserved first and last residue. The D gene is left open where the match is weak. Clone sizes are given selectively: once, few, many, or a class where the clone is expanded.

CDR3nt	CDR3aa	abundance	d_gene	v_gene	j_gene	len
TGTGCCATTTCGACAGGGGCCGCCTATGGCTACACCTTC	CAISTGAAYGYTF	NA	TRBD1	TRBV10-3	TRBJ1-2	13
TGTGCCACGATCTCCCTGTCTCAGGGGGACTATGGCTACACCTTC	CATISLSQGDYGYTF	few	TRBD1	TRBV19	TRBJ1-2	15
TGTGCCAGCAGCCTCTCCAGGGGTCCCCGAGAGACCCAGTACTTC	CASSLSRGPRETQYF	NA	NA	TRBV3-1/TRBV3-2	TRBJ2-5	15
TGTGCCAGCAGTTCGACAGGGACGGGAAACACTGAAGCTTTCTTT	CASSSTGTGNTEAFF	NA	TRBD1	TRBV6-5	TRBJ1-1	15
TGTGCCAGCAGCCCGCCGGACGGGAGATTAGAGACCCAGTACTTC	CASSPPDGRLETQYF	NA	NA	TRBV27	TRBJ2-5	15
TGTGCCAGCAGTTCCCCCTTGTCCCCGAACTGGTACTACTTC	CASSSPLSPNWYYF	NA	NA	TRBV27	TRBJ2-7	14
TGTGCCAGCAGCGGACGGACACTGGCTAGCGGGAGAGGGGAGGAGCAGTTCTTC	CASSGRTLASGRGEEQFF	NA	TRBD2	TRBV11-2	TRBJ2-1	18
TGTGCCAGTGATAGCGGGGGGTTCACCGGGGAGCTGTTTTTT	CASDSGGFTGELFF	NA	TRBD2	TRBV19	TRBJ2-2	14
TGTGCCAGCAGCCCCCGGGACTTGCAGTTCTTC	CASSPRDLQFF	NA	NA	TRBV7-9	TRBJ2-1	11
TGTGCCAGCAGTTCCCAGGACAGCTATGGCTACACCTTC	CASSSQDSYGYTF	NA	NA	TRBV12-3/TRBV12-4	TRBJ1-2	13
TGTGCCAGCAGCTTAGCGCCCCCGACTAGCGGGGGCTACAATGAGCAGTTCTTC	CASSLAPPTSGGYNEQFF	once	TRBD2	TRBV7-8	TRBJ2-1	18
TGTGCCAGCAGTACCCAACGCGGGACCCAGTACTTC	CASSTQRGTQYF	NA	NA	TRBV27	TRBJ2-5	12
TGTGCCAGCAGCCCTACCGGGGGGCGACTCACAGATACGCAGTATTTT	CASSPTGGRLTDTQYF	NA	NA	TRBV7-9	TRBJ2-3	16
TGTGCCACCAGCAGTGGACTAGCGGGGGGGCTTAATGAGCAGTTCTTC	CATSSGLAGGLNEQFF	NA	TRBD2	TRBV15	TRBJ2-1	16
TGCGCCAGCAGCCCCGGGTCCGGGGGCAATCAGCCCCAGCATTTT	CASSPGSGGNQPQHF	NA	NA	TRBV5-1	TRBJ1-5	15
TGCGCCAGCAGCCAAGAGATGCGGGGGTGGACTGAAGCTTTCTTT	CASSQEMRGWTEAFF	NA	NA	TRBV4-3	TRBJ1-1	15
TGTGCCAGCAGCGCGGGGGTTCTAGCCTACGAGCAGTACTTC	CASSAGVLAYEQYF	NA	NA	TRBV9	TRBJ2-7	14
TGTGCCAGCAGTTACCCCCCAGGGACAGGGAGCTACGAGCAGTACTTC	CASSYPPGTGSYEQYF	NA	TRBD1	TRBV6-2/TRBV6-3	TRBJ2-7	16
TGTGCCAGCAGAACCAGCGGGGCTGGCAATCAGCCCCAGCATTTT	CASRTSGAGNQPQHF	NA	NA	TRBV6-5	TRBJ1-5	15
TGCGCCAGCAGCCTGACAGGGGGCACGAACACCGGGGAGCTGTTTTTT	CASSLTGGTNTGELFF	few	TRBD1	TRBV5-1	TRBJ2-2	16
TGTGCCAGCAGTCCCCAAGACAGGGGGCCCTCTGGGGCCAACGTCCTGACTTTC	CASSPQDRGPSGANVLTF	NA	TRBD1	TRBV25-1	TRBJ2-6	18
TGTGCCAGCAGTTCGGGACAGGGAACTGAGGACACTGAAGCTTTCTTT	CASSSGQGTEDTEAFF	NA	TRBD1	TRBV27	TRBJ1-1	16
TGTGCCAGCAGGGCTAGCGGGGGGGCGGGATACGAGCAGTACTTC	CASRASGGAGYEQYF	few	TRBD2	TRBV27	TRBJ2-7	15
TGTGCCAGCAGTGACTCGGCCGGGAATCAGCCCCAGCATTTT	CASSDSAGNQPQHF	NA	NA	TRBV6-4	TRBJ1-5	14
TGTGCCAGCAGCTTAGGACAGACCACAGATACGCAGTATTTT	CASSLGQTTDTQYF	NA	NA	TRBV7-3	TRBJ2-3	14
TGCGCCAGCAGCTTGGCAGGGACAGTGGACTATGGCTACACCTTC	CASSLAGTVDYGYTF	NA	TRBD1	TRBV5-1	TRBJ1-2	15
TGTGCCATCAACGGACAGGCCGACGCGATGGGCAATCAGCCCCAGCATTTT	CAINGQADAMGNQPQHF	NA	TRBD1	TRBV10-3	TRBJ1-5	17
TGTGCCAGCAGTTACGATCCAGGGAAGAACACTGAAGCTTTCTTT	CASSYDPGKNTEAFF	NA	NA	TRBV6-2/TRBV6-3	TRBJ1-1	15
TGTGCCAGCAGCAATTATCCTCCTGGGGCCAACGTCCTGACTTTC	CASSNYPPGANVLTF	NA	NA	TRBV21-1	TRBJ2-6	15
TGTGCCAGCAGTTACGCCGCTAGCAATGAGCAGTTCTTC	CASSYAASNEQFF	NA	NA	TRBV6-5	TRBJ2-1	13
TGTGCCAGCATCAACAGGCTCACTGAAGCTTTCTTT	CASINRLTEAFF	NA	NA	TRBV6-5	TRBJ1-1	12
TGTGCCAGCAGTTTCGCGAGGCGTTATGGCTACACCTTC	CASSFARRYGYTF	NA	NA	TRBV12-3/TRBV12-4	TRBJ1-2	13
TGTGCCAGCAGATCGGGACAGGGAGGGAATTCACCCCTCCACTTT	CASRSGQGGNSPLHF	NA	TRBD1	TRBV7-9	TRBJ1-6	15
TGTGCCAGCAGTTGGTTAAGACTATTCAATGAGCAGTTCTTC	CASSWLRLFNEQFF	once	NA	TRBV6-2/TRBV6-3	TRBJ2-1	14
TGCAGCTCTACGATGAACCAAGAGACCCAGTACTTC	CSSTMNQETQYF	NA	NA	TRBV29-1	TRBJ2-5	12
TGTGCCAGTAGTTTCCTAGCGGGGACCAATGAGCAGTTCTTC	CASSFLAGTNEQFF	NA	TRBD2	TRBV19	TRBJ2-1	14
TGTGCCAGTAGTATTTTCCGGGACAGGGTTGGAAACACCATATATTTT	CASSIFRDRVGNTIYF	NA	TRBD1	TRBV19	TRBJ1-3	16
TGTGCCAGCAGCGATACAGGGGGAGGAAACACCATATATTTT	CASSDTGGGNTIYF	NA	TRBD1	TRBV5-6	TRBJ1-3	14
TGCGCCAGCAGCCTCCTGACTAGCGGGAGGGGCAATGAGCAGTTCTTC	CASSLLTSGRGNEQFF	NA	TRBD2	TRBV5-1	TRBJ2-1	16
TGTGCCAGCAGCGCTAGCACTACAGCGAGAGAAGCTTTCTTT	CASSASTTAREAFF	few	NA	TRBV7-6	TRBJ1-1	14
TGTGCCAGCAGCCTCCGCCAAGAGACCCAGTACTTC	CASSLRQETQYF	NA	NA	TRBV7-8	TRBJ2-5	12
TGTGCCACTCAAGGCGGGGTCAATGAGCAGTTCTTC	CATQGGVNEQFF	NA	NA	TRBV24-1	TRBJ2-1	12
TGTGCCAGCAGCTTAGCGCCCCCCGGGGTACTCTCCTACGAGCAGTACTTC	CASSLAPPGVLSYEQYF	once	NA	TRBV7-9	TRBJ2-7	17
TGTGCCAGCAGCTCCCGGACAGGGGGCTACTACGAGCAGTACTTC	CASSSRTGGYYEQYF	NA	TRBD1	TRBV7-2	TRBJ2-7	15
TGTGCCAGCAGCTTCACAGGGTTAAGTGGCTACACCTTC	CASSFTGLSGYTF	NA	NA	TRBV11-2	TRBJ1-2	13
TGTGCCAGCAGTTTGCGGCAGAATCGCTACGAGCAGTACTTC	CASSLRQNRYEQYF	NA	NA	TRBV28	TRBJ2-7	14
TGCAGCGTTGGGACTAGCGGGGACGGGGAGCAGTACTTC	CSVGTSGDGEQYF	NA	TRBD2	TRBV29-1	TRBJ2-7	13
TGTGCCAGCAGCTTACTCACCTCGCGCGAGCAGTACTTC	CASSLLTSREQYF	NA	NA	TRBV7-8	TRBJ2-7	13
TGTGCCAGCAGCCCTATGGGACTAGCGGGGGGAGAGCAGTTCTTC	CASSPMGLAGGEQFF	NA	TRBD2	TRBV7-2	TRBJ2-1	15
TGTGCCAGCAGCGTCTCCGGGACTAGCGTCCCGAAGCAGTATTTT	CASSVSGTSVPKQYF	NA	TRBD2	TRBV9	TRBJ2-3	15
TGTGCCAGCAGCTTACGCGGGACAGGGGGCTTAAACACTGAAGCTTTCTTT	CASSLRGTGGLNTEAFF	NA	TRBD1	TRBV7-2	TRBJ1-1	17